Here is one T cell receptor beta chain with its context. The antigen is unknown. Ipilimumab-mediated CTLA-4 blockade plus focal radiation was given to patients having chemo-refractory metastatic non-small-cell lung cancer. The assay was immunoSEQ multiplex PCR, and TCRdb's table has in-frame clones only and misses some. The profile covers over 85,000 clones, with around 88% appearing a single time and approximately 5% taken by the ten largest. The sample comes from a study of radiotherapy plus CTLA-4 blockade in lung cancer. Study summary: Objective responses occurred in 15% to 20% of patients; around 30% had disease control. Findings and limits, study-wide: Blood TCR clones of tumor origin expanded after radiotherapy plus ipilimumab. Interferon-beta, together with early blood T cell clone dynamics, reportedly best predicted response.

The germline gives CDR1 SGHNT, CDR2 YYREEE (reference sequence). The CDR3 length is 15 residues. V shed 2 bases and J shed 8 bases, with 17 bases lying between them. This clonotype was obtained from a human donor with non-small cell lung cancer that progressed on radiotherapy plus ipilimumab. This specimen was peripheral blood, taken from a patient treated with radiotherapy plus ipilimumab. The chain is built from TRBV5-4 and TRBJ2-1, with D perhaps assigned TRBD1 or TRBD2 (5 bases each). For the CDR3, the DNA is TGTGCCAGCAGCTTTCCGGGACCCGAGGGCGATGAGCAGTTCTTC. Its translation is CASSFPGPEGDEQFF.